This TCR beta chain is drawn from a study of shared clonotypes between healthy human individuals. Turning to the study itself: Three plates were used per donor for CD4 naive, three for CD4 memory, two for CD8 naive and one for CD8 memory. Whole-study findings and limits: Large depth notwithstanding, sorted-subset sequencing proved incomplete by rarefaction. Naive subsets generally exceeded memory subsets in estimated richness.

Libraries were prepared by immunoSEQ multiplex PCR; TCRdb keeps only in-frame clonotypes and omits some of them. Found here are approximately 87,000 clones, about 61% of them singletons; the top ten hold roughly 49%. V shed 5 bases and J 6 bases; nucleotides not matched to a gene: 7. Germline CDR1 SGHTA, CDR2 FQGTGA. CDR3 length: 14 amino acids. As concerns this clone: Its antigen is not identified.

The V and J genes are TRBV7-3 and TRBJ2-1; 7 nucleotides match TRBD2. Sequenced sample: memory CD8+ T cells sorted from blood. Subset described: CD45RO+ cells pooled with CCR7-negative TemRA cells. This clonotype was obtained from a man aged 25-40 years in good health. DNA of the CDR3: TGTGCCAGCAGCGCCGGGGTAGCGGGCAATGAGCAGTTCTTC. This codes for CASSAGVAGNEQFF.